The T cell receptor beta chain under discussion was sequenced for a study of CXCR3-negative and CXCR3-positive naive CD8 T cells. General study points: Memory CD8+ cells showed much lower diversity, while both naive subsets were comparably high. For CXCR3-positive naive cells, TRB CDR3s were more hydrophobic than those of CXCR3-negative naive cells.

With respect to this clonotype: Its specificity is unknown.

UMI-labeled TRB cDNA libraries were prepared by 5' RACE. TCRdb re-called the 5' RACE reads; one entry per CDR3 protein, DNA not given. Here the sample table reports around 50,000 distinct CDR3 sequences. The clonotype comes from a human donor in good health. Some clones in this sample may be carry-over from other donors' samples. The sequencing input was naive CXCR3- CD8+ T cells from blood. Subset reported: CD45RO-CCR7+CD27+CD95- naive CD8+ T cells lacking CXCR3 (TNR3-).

The CDR3 sequence is CASSQVQDRAGVPQHF. This rearrangement joins TRBV4-2 to TRBJ1-5; TCRdb names TRBD1, which stays unverified in the absence of DNA. Germline lookup yields CDR1 LGHNA and CDR2 YNFKEQ. The CDR3 length is 16 residues.